A selection of T cell receptor beta chains follows, all from one sample in a study of somatic mutations in cytotoxic T cells in rheumatoid arthritis. Generated by immunoSEQ multiplex PCR, the TCRdb table keeps only in-frame clones and is missing some. The data hold some 11,000 clones, with approximately 84% observed a single time. Specimen: CD8+ T cells sorted from blood. Receptors were obtained from an older woman with rheumatoid arthritis. The CDR3 runs from the conserved cysteine through the conserved F or W. The D gene is left open where the match is weak. Size is stated for part of the rows, as once, few or many counts, or as a class when the clone is expanded.

j_gene	abundance	v_gene	d_gene	CDR3aa	CDR3nt
TRBJ2-1	-	TRBV6-5	TRBD1	CASSAGQGQGEQFF	TGTGCCAGCAGTGCGGGACAGGGGCAAGGTGAGCAGTTCTTC
TRBJ2-2	-	TRBV7-6	TRBD2	CASSLALGLAGVNTGELFF	TGTGCCAGCAGCTTAGCACTCGGGCTAGCGGGGGTGAACACCGGGGAGCTGTTTTTT
TRBJ2-1	-	TRBV27	TRBD2	CASSFDLGGGSSEQFF	TGTGCCAGCAGTTTTGACCTGGGCGGGGGATCGAGTGAGCAGTTCTTC
TRBJ2-1	-	TRBV15	-	CATSILSSYNEQFF	TGTGCCACCAGCATTCTTAGCTCCTACAATGAGCAGTTCTTC
TRBJ1-2	once	TRBV27	TRBD1	CASRRQGVYGYTF	TGTGCCAGCCGGAGACAGGGCGTGTATGGCTACACCTTC
TRBJ1-5	-	TRBV28	-	CASSLWGAILSNQPQHF	TGTGCCAGCAGTTTATGGGGGGCCATCCTTAGCAATCAGCCCCAGCATTTT
TRBJ2-7	-	TRBV7-6	TRBD1	CASSFGQGASTYEQYF	TGTGCCAGCAGCTTTGGACAGGGGGCATCGACCTACGAGCAGTACTTC
TRBJ2-7	-	TRBV5-4	TRBD2	CASSLGSGSYEQYF	TGTGCCAGCAGCTTGGGGAGCGGGAGTTACGAGCAGTACTTC
TRBJ2-7	-	TRBV28	-	CASSLTDFPEQYF	TGTGCCAGCAGTCTAACCGATTTCCCCGAGCAGTACTTC
TRBJ2-3	once	TRBV7-2	TRBD2	CASSLLGLAGDTQYF	TGTGCCAGCAGCTTATTAGGACTAGCAGGGGATACGCAGTATTTT
TRBJ1-1	-	TRBV2	-	CASSDARDTSNTEAFF	TGTGCCAGCAGTGACGCTAGGGACACCTCGAACACTGAAGCTTTCTTT
TRBJ1-1	-	TRBV28	TRBD1	CASSPPEGAGAFF	TGTGCCAGCAGCCCACCAGAGGGGGCGGGAGCTTTCTTT
TRBJ2-5	-	TRBV9	-	CASSPPDRTEQYF	TGTGCCAGCAGCCCACCTGACAGGACTGAGCAGTACTTC
TRBJ1-3	-	TRBV2	-	CASSTGRTGNTIYF	TGTGCCAGCAGTACAGGGAGAACTGGAAACACCATATATTTT
TRBJ2-2	-	TRBV27	TRBD2	CASSPLVGLAGGGELFF	TGTGCCAGCAGTCCCCTTGTCGGACTAGCGGGAGGCGGGGAGCTGTTTTTT
TRBJ1-1	-	TRBV19	TRBD1	CASSLGQGNTEAFF	TGTGCCAGTAGTCTGGGACAGGGGAACACTGAAGCTTTCTTT
TRBJ2-1	-	TRBV18	TRBD2	CASSLGLAGDYNEQFF	TGTGCCAGCTCACTGGGGCTAGCGGGAGACTACAATGAGCAGTTCTTC
TRBJ1-5	-	TRBV5-5	TRBD1	CASSLGRGRQPQHF	TGTGCCAGCAGCTTGGGAAGGGGGCGTCAGCCCCAGCATTTT
TRBJ2-7	few	TRBV29-1	-	CSVKPGHIHEQYF	TGCAGCGTTAAGCCAGGGCATATCCACGAGCAGTACTTC